The rows below give T cell receptor beta chains drawn from one sample of a study of OX40 agonist ivuxolimab in advanced cancers. TCRdb's copy holds only in-frame clones and misses some; the assay was immunoSEQ multiplex PCR. The sample shows 80,000 to 100,000 clones, 85% to 95% of them seen only once. The sequences come from CD4+ or CD8+ T cells sorted from blood, collected in a trial of the OX40 agonist ivuxolimab. The receptors stem from an adult with an advanced solid tumor such as melanoma, head and neck, liver or kidney cancer. CDR3s include the opening cysteine and the closing phenylalanine or tryptophan. The D gene is left open where the match is weak. The size of a clone is reported for some rows only, either as once, few or many, or as a class for expanded clones.

TRBJ2-1 | - | TRBD1 | 16 | TRBV9 | CASSANDRGLSNEQFF | TGTGCCAGCAGCGCCAATGACAGGGGGCTGTCAAATGAGCAGTTCTTC
TRBJ1-6 | once | - | 13 | TRBV6-5 | CASSWRENSPLHF | TGTGCCAGCTCTTGGAGAGAGAATTCACCCCTCCACTTT
TRBJ1-1 | - | - | 13 | TRBV5-1 | CASSLGAYTEAFF | TGCGCCAGCAGCTTGGGTGCCTACACTGAAGCTTTCTTT
TRBJ2-1 | - | TRBD2 | 16 | TRBV7-2 | CASSPTSGGSYNEQFF | TGTGCCAGCAGCCCCACTAGCGGGGGTAGTTACAATGAGCAGTTCTTC
TRBJ2-7 | - | - | 15 | TRBV7-2 | CASSLGQQPTYEQYF | TGTGCCAGCAGCCTAGGACAGCAGCCGACATACGAGCAGTACTTC
TRBJ1-1 | - | - | 15 | TRBV11-2 | CASSLEWWENTEAFF | TGTGCCAGCAGCTTAGAGTGGTGGGAGAACACTGAAGCTTTCTTT
TRBJ1-2 | - | - | 15 | TRBV6-6 | CASSSPGRGGYGYTF | TGTGCCAGCAGTTCCCCCGGGAGGGGGGGGTATGGCTACACCTTC
TRBJ1-2 | - | - | 13 | TRBV7-9 | CASSRDRNYGYTF | TGTGCCAGCAGCCGTGACAGGAACTATGGCTACACCTTC
TRBJ2-5 | - | - | 17 | TRBV4-3 | CASSQDLRGGTQETQYF | TGCGCCAGCAGCCAAGATCTGAGGGGAGGAACCCAAGAGACCCAGTACTTC
TRBJ1-2 | - | TRBD1 | 14 | TRBV7-2 | CASLGSRDRLGYTF | TGTGCCAGCCTGGGTTCCCGGGACAGGCTTGGCTACACCTTC
TRBJ2-7 | - | - | 11 | TRBV30 | CAGGGLYEQYF | TGTGCCGGGGGGGGCCTTTACGAGCAGTACTTC
TRBJ1-5 | - | - | 14 | TRBV2 | CASSSDTAYQPQHF | TGTGCCAGCAGTTCCGACACAGCCTATCAGCCCCAGCATTTT
TRBJ1-5 | - | TRBD1 | 16 | TRBV5-3 | CARSFYDRQGCQPQHF | TGTGCCAGAAGCTTTTATGACCGACAGGGATGTCAGCCCCAGCATTTT
TRBJ1-1 | once | - | 15 | TRBV5-6 | CASSQQQGGDTEAFF | TGTGCCAGCAGCCAACAACAGGGTGGGGACACTGAAGCTTTCTTT
TRBJ2-1 | - | - | 13 | TRBV28 | CASSFSRAPEQFF | TGTGCCAGCAGTTTCTCTCGAGCTCCTGAGCAGTTCTTC
TRBJ1-5 | - | - | 13 | TRBV6-1 | CASREGYNQPQHF | TGTGCCAGCAGGGAAGGATACAATCAGCCCCAGCATTTT
TRBJ2-2 | - | - | 14 | TRBV27 | CASSLQGRTGELFF | TGTGCCAGCAGTTTACAGGGACGCACCGGGGAGCTGTTTTTT
TRBJ2-3 | once | - | 13 | TRBV28 | CASSFQGTDTQYF | TGTGCCAGCAGTTTCCAGGGCACAGATACGCAGTATTTT
TRBJ1-6 | - | - | 13 | TRBV29-1 | CSVARDTNSPLHF | TGCAGCGTTGCCCGGGACACTAATTCACCCCTCCACTTT
TRBJ1-5 | - | - | 15 | TRBV28 | CASTEFRAHRWPQHF | TGTGCCAGCACCGAATTCAGGGCCCACCGGTGGCCCCAGCATTTT
TRBJ2-4 | - | - | 17 | TRBV15 | CATSRPKGVKAKNIQYF | TGTGCCACCAGCAGACCCAAGGGGGTGAAGGCCAAAAACATTCAGTACTTC
TRBJ2-1 | - | - | 17 | TRBV18 | CASSPPLWDAGFGEQFF | TGTGCCAGCTCACCACCTTTGTGGGACGCCGGTTTCGGTGAGCAGTTCTTC
TRBJ1-5 | - | - | 15 | TRBV5-6 | CASSLTQGKGQPQHF | TGTGCCAGCAGCCTAACCCAGGGTAAGGGTCAGCCCCAGCATTTT
TRBJ1-5 | - | - | 13 | TRBV6-6 | CASSYMGYQPQHF | TGTGCCAGCAGTTACATGGGGTATCAGCCCCAGCATTTT
TRBJ2-2 | - | - | 14 | TRBV15 | CATSRARDTGELFF | TGTGCCACCAGCAGAGCGCGGGACACCGGGGAGCTGTTTTTT
TRBJ2-1 | once | TRBD1 | 17 | TRBV9 | CASSVGGGQGGFNEQFF | TGTGCCAGCAGCGTAGGTGGGGGACAGGGAGGGTTCAATGAGCAGTTCTTC
TRBJ1-1 | - | TRBD1 | 13 | TRBV5-1 | CASSLQGFTEAFF | TGCGCCAGCAGCTTACAGGGGTTCACTGAAGCTTTCTTT
TRBJ2-1 | - | TRBD2 | 16 | TRBV19 | CASRITGTSGSNEQFF | TGTGCCAGTAGGATTACCGGGACTAGCGGCTCCAATGAGCAGTTCTTC
TRBJ1-1 | - | - | 12 | TRBV29-1 | CSGGFSNTEAFF | TGCAGCGGTGGGTTCTCGAACACTGAAGCTTTCTTT
TRBJ2-1 | once | - | 14 | TRBV18 | CASSPVTSYNEQFF | TGTGCCAGCTCACCGGTGACCTCATACAATGAGCAGTTCTTC
TRBJ2-1 | once | TRBD2 | 16 | TRBV15 | CATSRGRGGAFDEQFF | TGTGCCACCAGCAGAGGGCGCGGGGGGGCCTTCGATGAGCAGTTCTTC
TRBJ2-1 | - | TRBD2 | 16 | TRBV4-3 | CASSQEVASGSNEQFF | TGCGCCAGCAGCCAAGAGGTAGCTAGCGGGAGCAATGAGCAGTTCTTC
TRBJ1-5 | - | - | 15 | TRBV6-6 | CASSYRAASNQPQHF | TGTGCCAGCAGTTACAGGGCCGCTAGCAATCAGCCCCAGCATTTT
TRBJ2-1 | once | - | 13 | TRBV28 | CASSRGSYNEQFF | TGTGCCAGCAGTCGGGGTTCCTACAATGAGCAGTTCTTC
TRBJ2-1 | once | - | 15 | TRBV15 | CATSRDKTVYNEQFF | TGTGCCACCAGCAGAGATAAGACTGTCTACAATGAGCAGTTCTTC
TRBJ1-5 | - | TRBD1 | 13 | TRBV29-1 | CSVGDSHYQPQHF | TGCAGCGTGGGGGACAGCCACTATCAGCCCCAGCATTTT
TRBJ2-1 | - | - | 14 | TRBV12-5 | CASGFETLDDEQFF | TGTGCTAGTGGTTTTGAAACCCTTGACGATGAGCAGTTCTTC
TRBJ2-7 | - | TRBD1 | 14 | TRBV23-1 | CASSQSGTDYEQYF | TGCGCCAGCAGTCAGTCCGGGACAGACTACGAGCAGTACTTC
TRBJ1-3 | - | - | 13 | TRBV6-6 | CASSLSKQNTIYF | TGTGCCAGCAGTCTCTCGAAACAGAACACCATATATTTT
TRBJ2-1 | - | TRBD2 | 15 | TRBV30 | CAWSPSGPINNEQFF | TGTGCCTGGAGTCCTAGCGGTCCCATAAACAATGAGCAGTTCTTC
TRBJ1-2 | - | - | 11 | TRBV30 | CAWSVNYGYTF | TGTGCCTGGAGTGTAAACTATGGCTACACCTTC